The rows below give T cell receptor beta chains drawn from one sample of a study of regulatory T cells in long-lasting Graves disease. From the multiplex PCR reads, TCRdb called clonotypes with MiXCR, one entry per CDR3 protein. The sample has about 310,000 distinct CDR3 sequences, roughly a fifth seen once. This sample comprised peripheral blood mononuclear cells (PBMCs), obtained when the disease was refractory, from a patient treated with antithyroid drugs. Receptors originate from a female donor with Graves disease. Both conserved end residues are part of each CDR3. Each record gives: J gene, clone size, D gene, V gene, CDR3 protein, CDR3 DNA. The D gene is left open where the match is weak. Size values are once, few and many counts, or a class for expanded clones, and some rows have none.

TRBJ2-2 few TRBD2 TRBV4-2 CASRHTSGRATGELFF TGTGCCAGCAGGCATACTAGCGGGAGAGCCACCGGGGAGCTGTTTTTT
TRBJ2-7 once NA TRBV20-1 CSARDLAGISYGQYF TGCAGTGCTAGAGATCTTGCGGGAATCTCCTACGGGCAGTACTTC
TRBJ2-6 many NA TRBV2 CASKFVSGANVLTF TGTGCCAGCAAATTTGTCTCTGGGGCCAACGTCCTGACTTTC
TRBJ2-5 NA NA TRBV4-1 CASSSGKGWETQYF TGCGCCAGCAGCTCGGGAAAGGGTTGGGAGACCCAGTACTTC
TRBJ2-5 many NA TRBV7-3 CASRTLGPSQETQYF TGTGCCAGCAGAACCCTTGGACCCTCTCAAGAGACCCAGTACTTC
TRBJ2-7 NA NA TRBV7-9 CATSGSSARSYEQYF TGTGCCACCTCAGGCTCTAGCGCTCGATCCTACGAGCAGTACTTC
TRBJ1-1 few NA TRBV6-4 CARTGGSKNTEAFF TGTGCCAGAACCGGGGGCAGCAAGAACACTGAAGCTTTCTTT
TRBJ2-7 many TRBD2 TRBV6-1 CASRTSGMYEQYF TGTGCCAGCAGAACTAGCGGGATGTACGAGCAGTACTTC
TRBJ2-7 many NA TRBV12-3/TRBV12-4 CASSPSLRSYEQYF TGTGCCAGCAGTCCCTCCCTCCGCTCCTACGAGCAGTACTTC
TRBJ2-3 NA NA TRBV20-1 CSAISGHTDTQYF TGCAGTGCTATAAGCGGACACACAGATACGCAGTATTTT
TRBJ1-6 NA NA TRBV7-9 CASSWRGPLSSYNSPLHF TGTGCCAGCAGCTGGAGAGGGCCCCTAAGCTCCTATAATTCACCCCTCCACTTT
TRBJ1-3 NA TRBD1 TRBV20-1 CSATEPGGSGNTIYF TGCAGTGCTACAGAACCAGGGGGTAGTGGAAACACCATATATTTT
TRBJ2-2 NA TRBD2 TRBV28 CASRLSGTTGELFF TGTGCCAGCAGGCTTAGCGGGACCACCGGGGAGCTGTTTTTT
TRBJ2-5 many TRBD1 TRBV2 CASSFDRGPRETQYF TGTGCCAGCAGCTTCGACAGGGGGCCAAGAGAGACCCAGTACTTC
TRBJ2-2 NA NA TRBV7-8 CASSSSSVTGELFF TGTGCCAGCAGCTCCTCTAGCGTCACCGGGGAGCTGTTTTTT
TRBJ2-5 many TRBD1 TRBV7-2 CASSRTQGAGETQYF TGTGCCAGCAGCCGCACTCAGGGGGCTGGGGAGACCCAGTACTTC
TRBJ2-7 few TRBD1 TRBV7-9 CASSPWTGDGEQYF TGTGCCAGCAGCCCCTGGACAGGGGATGGGGAGCAGTACTTC
TRBJ1-5 NA NA TRBV30 CAWSRDGDQPQHF TGTGCCTGGAGCCGCGACGGGGATCAGCCCCAGCATTTT
TRBJ2-3 NA NA TRBV5-1 CASSYNPDGGVPPDTQYF TGCGCCAGCAGCTACAACCCCGATGGGGGAGTACCCCCAGATACGCAGTATTTT
TRBJ2-3 few NA TRBV7-8 CASSLVGGSDTQYF TGTGCCAGCAGCTTGGTCGGAGGATCAGATACGCAGTATTTT
TRBJ2-7 NA NA TRBV29-1 CRPWGYEQYF TGCCGCCCGTGGGGCTACGAGCAGTACTTC
TRBJ2-6 NA NA TRBV29-1 CSVEGRPGAGANVLTF TGCAGCGTGGAGGGGCGACCGGGGGCTGGGGCCAACGTCCTGACTTTC
TRBJ2-5 many TRBD2 TRBV11-2 CASSPRLAGEVGEETQYF TGTGCCAGCAGCCCCCGCTTAGCGGGAGAAGTTGGAGAAGAGACCCAGTACTTC
TRBJ1-5 NA NA TRBV6-2/TRBV6-3 CASSYRGGGSQQPQHF TGTGCCAGCAGTTATCGGGGAGGCGGTAGTCAACAGCCCCAGCATTTT